Following are 12 T cell receptor beta chains from one sample sequenced in a study of blood T cell repertoires in COVID-19. Repertoires were generated with immunoSEQ multiplex PCR, while TCRdb's copy carries only in-frame clones and drops some. The table lists just under 50,000 clones, 90% of them singletons. Sequenced input: peripheral blood. These receptors all come from a human donor in a cohort sampled during active COVID-19.

The chain couples TRBV6-5 to TRBJ1-1; D perhaps matches TRBD1 (5 bases). The V gene's germline CDR1 is MNHEY and CDR2 SVGAGI. The germline V and J ends were trimmed by 7 bases and 0 bases, with 15 bases remaining between them. There are 15 residues in the CDR3. As DNA, the CDR3 is TGTGCCAGCACTACCGGGACTGCCATGAACACTGAAGCTTTCTTT. It encodes CASTTGTAMNTEAFF.

The chain uses TRBV7-8 and TRBJ2-7, with 7 bases fitting TRBD2. This CDR3 is 16 amino acids long. Germline loops: CDR1 SGHVS, CDR2 FQNEAQ. V shed 6 bases, J shed 2 bases, and the junction held 13 bases outside the gene matches. Here the CDR3 DNA reads TGTGCCAGCAGGCCTATTGGGTGGGACTATCCCTACGAGCAGTACGTC. Translated, it gives CASRPIGWDYPYEQYV.

This chain joins TRBV11-2 and TRBJ2-7; 11 bases match TRBD2. CDR3 length: 14 amino acids. Germline CDR1 and CDR2: SGHAT and FQNNGV. The ends lost 5 bases at V and 0 bases at J; junction bases unmatched: 0. Here the CDR3 DNA reads TGTGCCAGCAGCCTAGCGGGAGGCTCCTACGAGCAGTACGTC. Its translation: CASSLAGGSYEQYV.

This rearrangement joins TRBV11-3 to TRBJ1-2; TRBD1 agrees at 10 bases. The CDR3 spans 13 residues. J was trimmed by 6 bases and V by 3 bases; bases with no gene match: 1. CDR1 and CDR2 (germline): SGHNT, YENEEA. The CDR3 region has the DNA TGTGCCAGCAGCTTCGGGACAGGGGATGGCTACACCTTC. This encodes CASSFGTGDGYTF.

The chain joins TRBV19 to TRBJ1-5; TRBD1 matches 9 bases. The CDR3 sequence is 18 residues long. Looked up from germline, CDR1 is LNHDA and CDR2 is SQIVND (reference sequence). Trimming at V came to 6 bases and at J to 9 bases, leaving 21 bases not matched to a gene. The CDR3 nucleotides are TGTGCCAGTAGCTCTAACGTCCCGGGACAGGGTCCCTACCCGCCCCAGCATTTT. Protein: CASSSNVPGQGPYPPQHF.

This sequence joins TRBV10-2 and TRBJ2-3, with 9 bases identical to TRBD2. V shed 0 bases and J 4 bases; nucleotides not matched to a gene: 5. This CDR3 is 16 amino acids long. The germline V gene has CDR1 WSHSY and CDR2 SAAADI. The CDR3 here is CASSESGTSYADTQYF. The CDR3, as DNA: TGCGCCAGCAGTGAGTCCGGGACTAGCTACGCAGATACGCAGTATTTT.

The chain links TRBV19 to TRBJ2-7; weak D call: TRBD1 (6 bases). Germline V gene data show CDR1 as LNHDA and CDR2 as SQIVND (reference sequence). V shed 5 bases and J shed 0 bases, with 11 bases lying between them. CDR3 size: 14 residues. The CDR3 DNA sequence: TGTGCCAGTAGTTCAACAGGGAGCTCCTACGAGCAGTACTTC. The encoded protein is CASSSTGSSYEQYF.

The CDR3 sequence is CASMERWADTQYF. The CDR3 nucleotides are TGTGCCAGCATGGAGAGATGGGCAGATACGCAGTATTTT. V is TRBV6-6 and J is TRBJ2-3; D call uncertain. Germline V lookup: CDR1 MNHNY, CDR2 SVGAGI (reference sequence). The CDR3 has 13 residues. The germline V and J ends were trimmed by 7 bases and 4 bases, with 12 bases remaining between them.

With regard to this clone: One junction end does not reproduce the germline sequence, and a read error may be involved. The chain employs TRBV2 and TRBJ1-5; maybe TRBD1 (6 bases). Germline CDR1 and CDR2: SNHLY and FYNNEI. CDR3 size: 15 residues. In DNA form, the CDR3 reads TGTGCCAGCAGAGAAGGACAGTCCAGCAATCAGCCCCAGCATTTT. Translating gives CASREGQSSNQPQHF.

This sequence joins TRBV7-9 and TRBJ2-7, with 8 bases lining up with TRBD2. Germline values: CDR1 SEHNR, CDR2 FQNEAQ (reference sequence). V was clipped by 8 bases and J by 1 base; unmatched bases: 13. The CDR3 runs to 16 residues. The CDR3 region has the DNA TGTGCCAGCTCTTCTTTAGCGGGGAGCCCATCCTACGAGCAGTACTTC. Translated: CASSSLAGSPSYEQYF.

The rearrangement uses TRBV28 and TRBJ2-7; TRBD1 might be the D (6 bases). Per the germline V gene, CDR1 is MDHEN and CDR2 is SYDVKM. CDR3 length equals 14 residues. Trimming pared 8 bases from V and 4 bases from J, leaving 18 bases between. The CDR3 loop reads CASQKQGSTYEQYF. The CDR3 nucleotides read TGTGCCAGCCAGAAACAGGGTAGCACGTACGAGCAGTACTTC.

In its sample, this clone was seen once. The chain recombines TRBV5-4 with TRBJ2-3, with D perhaps TRBD2 (6 bases). V lost 7 bases, J lost 3 bases, and 15 bases lay in between. The germline V gene has CDR1 SGHNT and CDR2 YYREEE (reference sequence). This CDR3 has 14 amino acids. The CDR3 is CASSSGGRTDTQYF. CDR3 in DNA: TGTGCCAGCTCCTCCGGGGGACGGACAGATACGCAGTATTTT.